This T cell receptor beta chain was sequenced during a study of T cell changes during pregnancy in multiple sclerosis. The method was immunoSEQ multiplex PCR; TCRdb's version includes in-frame clones alone and lacks a portion of them. The repertoire holds tens of thousands of clones, 94% seen once, with approximately 0.84% in the top ten. The receptor was isolated from a female donor with multiple sclerosis, enrolled in a pregnancy study. The material sequenced was peripheral blood, taken in the third trimester of pregnancy.

CDR3 in amino acids: CASSLAGVGGYTF. The CDR3 region has the DNA TGTGCCAGCAGCTTAGCAGGGGTGGGTGGCTACACCTTC. The chain combines TRBV7-2 with TRBJ1-2; tentative D call: TRBD1 (5 bases). The CDR3 consists of 13 residues. V dropped 0 bases and J dropped 7 bases, with 9 bases sitting between them. The V gene's germline CDR1 is SGHTA and CDR2 FQGNSA.